A single sample gave rise to the 16 T cell receptor beta chains below, sequenced in a study of CD8+ T cells in alopecia areata. Reverse transcribed after extraction, RNA yielded cDNA as the sequencing template. Sequencing was performed with immunoSEQ multiplex PCR; in TCRdb, only in-frame clones are kept and a portion is missing. The table lists approximately 210,000 clones, around three fifths of them singletons, with about 1.3% in the top ten. Treatment meaning: oral pan-JAK inhibitor, 5-10 mg twice daily. Material: CD4+ T cells sorted from blood, obtained around week 47, from a patient treated with tofacitinib. Source of these receptors: a human donor with alopecia areata.

This chain uses TRBV4-3 with TRBJ2-1, with 7 bases fitting TRBD1. V lost 0 bases, J lost 6 bases, and 2 bases stayed unmatched. This CDR3 comprises 14 residues. Germline CDR1 is LGHNA and CDR2 is YSLEER. CDR3 coding DNA: TGCGCCAGCAGCCAAGATAACAGGGGCAATGAGCAGTTCTTC. It is translated as CASSQDNRGNEQFF.

Notes on this clone: The sample carries other DNA sequences with the same CDR3. The gene calls are TRBV20-1 and TRBJ2-7; D is possibly TRBD1 (5 bases). The ends were cut back, 5 bases at V and 4 bases at J, with 9 bases in the middle. This CDR3 comprises 11 residues. Germline V lookup: CDR1 DFQATT, CDR2 SNEGSKA (reference sequence). This chain's CDR3 is CSASRDYEQYF. CDR3 in DNA: TGCAGTGCTTCCAGGGATTACGAGCAGTACTTC.

V and J are TRBV29-1 and TRBJ2-5, with 8 bases fitting TRBD2. The CDR3 totals 11 residues. V lost 5 bases to trimming and J lost 5 bases; unmatched junction nucleotides: 1. The germline CDR1 and CDR2 sequences are SQVTM and ANQGSEA. In nucleotides, the CDR3 is TGCAGCGTTCCGGGAGGGGAGACCCAGTACTTC. This sequence encodes CSVPGGETQYF.

The chain has TRBV9 and TRBJ2-7, with D perhaps matching TRBD1 or TRBD2 (5 bases each). V was clipped by 7 bases and J by 1 base, with 21 bases between them. Germline V gene lookup returns CDR1 SGDLS and CDR2 YYNGEE. CDR3 length equals 16 residues. The DNA for the CDR3 is TGTGCCAGCGCCGACTCAGGGACCCGCCCTTCCTACGAGCAGTACTTC. It encodes CASADSGTRPSYEQYF.

This sequence joins TRBV11-3 and TRBJ2-2; D perhaps matches TRBD1 (6 bases). The germline CDR1 and CDR2 sequences are SGHNT and YENEEA. The V end lost 5 bases, the J end lost 6 bases, and 16 bases lay between the germline ends. CDR3 length: 15 residues. The CDR3 DNA is TGTGCCAGCAGCCAACAGGGTGTCGTACCCGGGGAGCTGTTTTTT. Translated: CASSQQGVVPGELFF.

The chain has TRBV5-5 and TRBJ1-1; D is perhaps TRBD1 (6 bases). CDR3 length equals 14 residues. V lost 4 bases and J lost 10, with 20 bases in between. Germline V gene data show CDR1 as SGHKS and CDR2 as YYEKEE (reference sequence). This CDR3 reads CASSQQGGVVGAFF. CDR3 bases: TGTGCCAGCAGCCAACAGGGAGGAGTTGTTGGAGCTTTCTTT.

The chain joins TRBV11-2 to TRBJ1-5; 7 bases are a match to TRBD1. This CDR3 is built from 13 residues. The germline V gene encodes CDR1 SGHAT and CDR2 FQNNGV. V lost 5 bases and J lost 6; bases outside the gene matches: 4. Here the CDR3 DNA reads TGTGCCAGCAGCCCCGACAGGGTTCAGCCCCAGCATTTT. It specifies CASSPDRVQPQHF.

The genes are TRBV19 and TRBJ1-4; 7 nucleotides match TRBD1. The CDR3 length is 14 residues. With 6 bases clipped from V and 2 bases from J, the junction kept 3 bases outside the gene matches. Germline V CDR1 and CDR2: LNHDA, SQIVND (reference sequence). CDR3 sequence: CASSVQGTNEKLFF. The CDR3 DNA reads as TGTGCCAGTAGCGTACAGGGGACTAATGAAAAACTGTTTTTT.

On this clone itself: Other nucleotide sequences in the sample specify the same CDR3. The V and J genes are TRBV29-1 and TRBJ2-2, with D unclear. V gave up 3 bases and J gave up 5 bases, with 4 bases separating them. Germline lookup yields CDR1 SQVTM and CDR2 ANQGSEA. CDR3 size: 11 residues. CDR3 amino acids: CSVERTGELFF. CDR3 coding DNA: TGCAGCGTTGAGAGGACCGGGGAGCTGTTTTTT.

This chain links TRBV4-3 with TRBJ1-6; unclear D gene. Germline loops: CDR1 LGHNA, CDR2 YSLEER. V was cut by 0 bases and J by 10 bases, with 13 bases left in between. The CDR3 runs 15 residues. The CDR3 loop is CASSQDHALGSPLHF. The CDR3 DNA follows: TGCGCCAGCAGCCAAGATCACGCCCTGGGGTCACCCCTCCACTTT.

The rearrangement links TRBV20-1 to TRBJ1-2; weak D call: TRBD1 (6 bases). Germline CDR1 is DFQATT and CDR2 is SNEGSKA (reference sequence). The ends were cut back, 4 bases at V and 4 bases at J, with 7 bases in the middle. This CDR3 has 11 amino acids. The CDR3: CSATRGYGYTF. The CDR3 DNA reads as TGCAGTGCTACCAGGGGCTATGGCTACACCTTC.

The genes are TRBV5-1 and TRBJ2-7; TRBD1 agrees at 12 bases. This CDR3 contains 14 residues. Per germline, CDR1 SGHRS and CDR2 YFSETQ. V dropped 4 bases and J dropped 5; count of bases not matched to a gene: 4. The CDR3: CASSVGQGADEQYF. The CDR3 DNA sequence: TGCGCCAGCAGCGTGGGACAGGGGGCCGACGAGCAGTACTTC. Looking up the rest from reference TRBV5-1 and TRBJ2-7 gives the full variable domain: KAGVTQTPRYLIKTRGQQVTLSCSPISGHRSVSWYQQTPGQGLQFLFEYFSETQRNKGNFPGRFSGRQFSNSRSEMNVSTLELGDSALYLCASSVGQGADEQYFGPGTRLTVT.

This chain joins TRBV29-1 and TRBJ1-2, with D hard to call. There are 10 residues in the CDR3. CDR1 is SQVTM, CDR2 ANQGSEA, per germline. V lost 4 bases and J lost 6, with 6 bases in between. CDR3 sequence: CSVVGNGYTF. CDR3 sequence (DNA): TGCAGCGTTGTCGGGAATGGCTACACCTTC.

The rearrangement uses TRBV4-3 and TRBJ1-2; 9 bases are shared with TRBD1. This CDR3 spans 14 amino acids. The V segment lost 5 bases and the J segment 6 bases; nucleotides outside the gene matches: 7. Per germline, CDR1 LGHNA and CDR2 YSLEER. DNA for the CDR3: TGCGCCAGCAGCGTGGACAGGGGAAGGGATGGCTACACCTTC. Amino acid sequence: CASSVDRGRDGYTF.

The chain carries TRBV4-3 and TRBJ2-7; no definite D call. Germline assignment: CDR1 LGHNA and CDR2 YSLEER. The CDR3 spans 14 residues. Trimming removed 0 bases from V and 2 bases from J, with 8 bases in between. The CDR3: CASSQDLVTYEQYF. CDR3 DNA sequence: TGCGCCAGCAGCCAAGATCTCGTAACCTACGAGCAGTACTTC.

This clone was seen ten or more times. The J gene is TRBJ1-5, the V gene TRBV5-6; 8 bases agree with TRBD1. The germline V gene has CDR1 SGHDT and CDR2 YYEEEE. The CDR3 sequence is 15 residues long. The trim removed 5 bases at V and 2 bases at J, leaving 6 bases unmatched. The CDR3 here is CASRNRGDGNQPQHF. The CDR3 nucleotides read TGTGCCAGCAGGAACAGGGGGGATGGCAATCAGCCCCAGCATTTT.